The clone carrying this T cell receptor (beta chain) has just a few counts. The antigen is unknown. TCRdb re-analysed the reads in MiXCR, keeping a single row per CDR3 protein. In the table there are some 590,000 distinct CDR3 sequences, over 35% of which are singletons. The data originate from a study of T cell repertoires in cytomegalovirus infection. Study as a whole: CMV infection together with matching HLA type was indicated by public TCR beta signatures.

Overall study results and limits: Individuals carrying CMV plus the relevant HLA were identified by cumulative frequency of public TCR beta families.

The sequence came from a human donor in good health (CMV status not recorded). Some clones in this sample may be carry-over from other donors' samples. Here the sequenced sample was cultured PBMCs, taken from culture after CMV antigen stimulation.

The CDR3 bases are TGTGCCAGCAGTTACTCCCCTTCGGGGGTCTGGGAGACCCAGTACTTC. Translated: CASSYSPSGVWETQYF. This chain connects TRBV6-5 to TRBJ2-5; TRBD2 might be the D (6 bases). CDR3 length: 16 residues. CDR1 is MNHEY, CDR2 SVGAGI, per germline. Deletions cut 0 bases from V and 5 bases from J, with 16 bases between.